These 9 T cell receptor beta chains originate from one sample sequenced in a study of response to subunit inactivated influenza vaccine. Each CDR3 protein is one row after TCRdb ran MiXCR on the RT-PCR reads. In the table there are hundreds of thousands of distinct CDR3 sequences, 6.5% to 8% of which are singletons. The material was PBMCs from blood, obtained less than 30 months after vaccination. The receptors were sampled from a man between 50 and 69 years old who received an inactivated influenza vaccine.

V usage is TRBV7-2 and J usage is TRBJ2-1, with 8 nucleotides matching TRBD2. CDR3 size: 15 residues. The V gene's germline CDR1 is SGHTA and CDR2 FQGNSA. With V trimmed by 4 bases and J by 7 bases, 9 bases remained unmatched. The CDR3: CASSSGTRGLNEQFF. The CDR3 DNA sequence: TGTGCCAGCAGCTCCGGGACTAGAGGGCTGAATGAGCAGTTCTTC.

This clonotype was seen more than once but under ten times. The V gene is TRBV12-3 or TRBV12-4, the J gene TRBJ1-6; tentatively, D is TRBD1 (5 bases). CDR3 length equals 13 residues. Trimming removed 7 bases at V and 6 bases at J, with 10 bases between. The CDR3 loop is CASMRQGNSPLHF. For the CDR3, the DNA is TGTGCCAGCATGCGCCAGGGTAATTCACCCCTCCACTTT.

J is TRBJ2-2 and V is TRBV5-1; D uncertain. The CDR3 consists of 13 residues. Germline values: CDR1 SGHRS, CDR2 YFSETQ. The ends were cut back, 4 bases at V and 4 bases at J, with 8 bases in the middle. The CDR3 DNA is TGCGCCAGCAGCACCGGACCCACCGGGGAGCTGTTTTTT. It is translated as CASSTGPTGELFF.

This clonotype was detected a few times. V and J are TRBV20-1 and TRBJ1-4; a possible D gene is TRBD1 (6 bases). Trimming shortened V by 1 base and J by 4 bases, and 16 bases separated the two germline ends. There are 16 residues in the CDR3. Per germline, CDR1 DFQATT and CDR2 SNEGSKA (reference sequence). CDR3 amino acids: CSARAKGGLDNEKLFF. CDR3 bases: TGCAGTGCTAGAGCCAAAGGGGGGTTAGATAATGAAAAACTGTTTTTT.

Comments on this clonotype: The junction departs from germline at one end; a sequencing error may be responsible. The chain combines TRBV18 with TRBJ2-3, with D possibly being TRBD1 (5 bases). Germline V gene data show CDR1 as KGHSH and CDR2 as LQKENI. The CDR3 totals 14 residues. The DNA for the CDR3 is TGTGCCAGCTCACCACCGCCGGGCACAGGTACGCAGTATTTT. Translated: CASSPPPGTGTQYF.

This clonotype was observed at least ten times. Written as DNA, the CDR3 is TGTGCCAGCAGCCCTTTATCTATGAACACTGAAGCTTTCTTT. Amino acids: CASSPLSMNTEAFF. The J gene is TRBJ1-1, the V gene TRBV27; D uncertain. Germline V gene lookup returns CDR1 MNHEY and CDR2 SMNVEV (reference sequence). This CDR3 is 14 amino acids long. Trimming stripped 6 bases from V and 0 bases from J, with 11 bases between.

At least ten counts were recorded for this clonotype. The V gene is TRBV20-1, the J gene TRBJ1-6, with 8 bases matching TRBD1. This CDR3 comprises 15 residues. Germline V gives CDR1 DFQATT, CDR2 SNEGSKA (reference sequence). The V segment lost 5 bases and the J segment 12 bases; nucleotides outside the gene matches: 15. The CDR3 DNA follows: TGCAGTGCTGAACCGGGGACAGGCATCAGGGTACCCCTCCACTTT. Residues: CSAEPGTGIRVPLHF.

The chain employs TRBV3-1 and TRBJ1-1; D not resolved. With 3 bases removed from V and 5 bases from J, the gap between germline ends came to 13 bases. Germline V gives CDR1 LGHDT, CDR2 YNNKEL (reference sequence). CDR3 length equals 14 residues. CDR3: CASSHWTLETEAFF. CDR3 in DNA: TGTGCCAGCAGCCATTGGACGTTGGAAACTGAAGCTTTCTTT.

Turning to this clonotype: Because the CDR3 is missing its conserved closing phenylalanine or tryptophan, this is likely a read error. The rearrangement uses TRBV7-9 and TRBJ2-3, with D possibly called TRBD1 or TRBD2 (5 bases each). CDR3 length: 14 amino acids. Per germline, CDR1 SEHNR and CDR2 FQNEAQ (reference sequence). The V gene lost 3 bases and the J gene lost 0 bases, with 7 bases spanning the gap. DNA of the CDR3: TGTGCCAGCAGCTTGGGACCGAGCACAGATACGCAGTATATT. It translates to CASSLGPSTDTQYI.